This T cell receptor beta chain stems from a study of blood T cell repertoires in COVID-19. Background on the study: Collection of acute and convalescent COVID-19 samples took place in the United States, Italy and Spain.

Here immunoSEQ multiplex PCR was the method, and the copy in TCRdb shows in-frame clones only, minus some. The table has roughly 180,000 clones, approximately 86% seen once. The CDR3 loop spans 14 amino acids. V gave up 0 bases and J gave up 5 bases, with 11 bases separating them. Looked up from germline, CDR1 is SGHDT and CDR2 is YYEEEE. Sequencing was carried out using peripheral blood. The V gene is TRBV5-6, the J gene TRBJ1-1; D might be TRBD1 (5 bases). The sequence derives from a man aged 80 or over with COVID-19, enrolled during active disease. CDR3 sequence: CASSLALGGTEAFF. The CDR3 nucleotides read TGTGCCAGCAGCTTGGCCCTGGGGGGAACTGAAGCTTTCTTT. The full variable domain, its missing parts supplied by reference TRBV5-6 and TRBJ1-1, is DAGVTQSPTHLIKTRGQQVTLRCSPKSGHDTVSWYQQALGQGPQFIFQYYEEEERQRGNFPDRFSGHQFPNYSSELNVNALLLGDSALYLCASSLALGGTEAFFGQGTRLTVV.